These T cell receptor beta chains were read from a single sample in a study of cytomegalovirus exposure and HLA in healthy donors. TCRdb keeps only in-frame clones here, not all; method: immunoSEQ multiplex PCR. The table lists about 110,000 clones, under 97% of them singletons, with under 0.75% in the top ten. The sequencing input was PBMCs. The receptors originated from a young woman in good health and CMV-seronegative. The CDR3 runs from the conserved cysteine through the conserved F or W. D genes are given only for firm matches. A clone size is listed for some rows: how often the clone was seen (once, few, many), or a class if it is expanded.

J	V	D	size	DNA	CDR3
TRBJ2-1	TRBV28	NA	NA	TGTGCCAGCAGTTTGCTTGCGGGGTTCTACAATGAGCAGTTCTTC	CASSLLAGFYNEQFF
TRBJ2-5	TRBV2	NA	NA	TGTGCCAGCAGTGAAGGGGACTCGATCCAAGAGACCCAGTACTTC	CASSEGDSIQETQYF
TRBJ2-7	TRBV6-5	TRBD1	NA	TGTGCCAGCAGTTTACACAGGGGCGAGCAGTACTTC	CASSLHRGEQYF
TRBJ2-2	TRBV13	NA	NA	TGTGCCAGCAGCGGTACCAGGGACATAATAAACACCGGGGAGCTGTTTTTT	CASSGTRDIINTGELFF
TRBJ2-3	TRBV9	TRBD2	NA	TGTGCCAGCAGCGCTCGAGCGGGAGACACAGATACGCAGTATTTT	CASSARAGDTDTQYF
TRBJ2-1	TRBV9	NA	NA	TGTGCCAGCAGCGAGGACAGCAGCTCCTACAATGAGCAGTTCTTC	CASSEDSSSYNEQFF
TRBJ2-1	TRBV27	TRBD2	NA	TGTGCCAGCAACCACCTTTGGGCTAGCGGGGTCGACAATGAGCAGTTCTTC	CASNHLWASGVDNEQFF
TRBJ2-3	TRBV7-9	NA	NA	TGTGCCAGCAGCTTCTACAGGGATCGCACAGATACGCAGTATTTT	CASSFYRDRTDTQYF
TRBJ2-3	TRBV29-1	NA	NA	TGCAGCGTTGAAGACCCGGACAGAGACACAGATACGCAGTATTTT	CSVEDPDRDTDTQYF
TRBJ1-6	TRBV5-5	TRBD1	NA	TGTGCCAGCAGCGCGTCCCGGGACAGGGTCTGGATTAATTCACCCCTCCACTTT	CASSASRDRVWINSPLHF
TRBJ1-1	TRBV4-1	NA	NA	TGCGCCAGCAGCCGAACTTCATGGAACACTGAAGCTTTCTTT	CASSRTSWNTEAFF
TRBJ1-1	TRBV7-9	TRBD1	NA	TGTGCCAGCAGGGGACAGGGGTTTGGCACTGAAGCTTTCTTT	CASRGQGFGTEAFF
TRBJ1-4	TRBV28	NA	NA	TGTGCCAGCAGTTCCCTCGCAGGGGCTAATGAAAAACTGTTTTTT	CASSSLAGANEKLFF
TRBJ2-7	TRBV10-1	TRBD1	NA	TGCGCCAGCAGTGAAGTTCGACAGGGGGCGCCCACAGTATTCTACGAGCAGTACTTC	CASSEVRQGAPTVFYEQYF
TRBJ2-3	TRBV4-2	TRBD2	NA	TGTGCCAGCAGCCAAGGACTAGCGGGGGGGCTAGGGCAGTATTTT	CASSQGLAGGLGQYF
TRBJ2-7	TRBV28	TRBD2	NA	TGTGCCAGCAATCGGGGGGTCCACTGGACTAGCGCCTTAAGTGAGCAGTACTTC	CASNRGVHWTSALSEQYF
TRBJ2-1	TRBV2	TRBD1	NA	TGTGCCAGCAGTGAAGAGGAAACAGGGGGGAATGAGCAGTTCTTC	CASSEEETGGNEQFF
TRBJ2-7	TRBV6-5	TRBD2	NA	TGTGCCAGCAGTTTGGGTGGGGGGGCCTACGAGCAGTACTTC	CASSLGGGAYEQYF
TRBJ1-2	TRBV11-2	NA	NA	TGTGCCAGCAGCTTAGGCACAGACTATGGCTACACCTTC	CASSLGTDYGYTF
TRBJ2-2	TRBV7-9	NA	NA	TGTGCCAGCAGCACCGGGATTATAGGGACCGGGGAGCTGTTTTTT	CASSTGIIGTGELFF
TRBJ2-7	TRBV28	TRBD1	NA	TGTGCCAGCAGAGGGACCGGGACAGGGGACTACGAGCAGTACTTC	CASRGTGTGDYEQYF
TRBJ2-2	TRBV6-1	TRBD2	NA	TGTGCCAGCAGGCTGGGACTAGCGGGAACCGGGGAGCTGTTTTTT	CASRLGLAGTGELFF
TRBJ2-3	TRBV7-3	NA	NA	TGTGCCAGCAGCTCCGTAGGGGGGGCGACAGATACGCAGTATTTT	CASSSVGGATDTQYF
TRBJ2-1	TRBV29-1	TRBD2	NA	TGCAGCGTCCCGGGACTAGGCTACAATGAGCAGTTCTTC	CSVPGLGYNEQFF
TRBJ2-7	TRBV6-5	NA	NA	TGTGCCTCGTCGAGGGGGAGTAACGAGCAGTACTTC	CASSRGSNEQYF
TRBJ1-2	TRBV2	NA	few	TGTGCCAGCACGGGACACCGGAACTATGGCTACACCTTC	CASTGHRNYGYTF
TRBJ1-2	TRBV7-2	TRBD1	NA	TGTGCCAGCAGTTTCGCGACAGGGCCGGGCTACACCTTC	CASSFATGPGYTF
TRBJ1-2	TRBV27	TRBD1	NA	TGTGCCAGCAGTACGGGACAGGGGGATGTCTATAACTATGGCTACACCTTC	CASSTGQGDVYNYGYTF
TRBJ1-2	TRBV27	TRBD1	NA	TGTGCCAGCAGTTTAAAGGGGCAGGGGGAAGGATATGGCTACACCTTC	CASSLKGQGEGYGYTF
TRBJ2-3	TRBV19	NA	NA	TGTGCCAGTAGTATGAGTAGGGGTCAGCGCACAGATACGCAGTATTTT	CASSMSRGQRTDTQYF
TRBJ1-1	TRBV29-1	NA	NA	TGCAGCGTTGAGGGTGGAGGTGGAAGGATCTTT	CSVEGGGGRIF
TRBJ2-2	TRBV6-6	TRBD1	NA	TGTGCCAGCAGCACGGACAGGGGGCGGACCGGGGAGCTGTTTTTT	CASSTDRGRTGELFF
TRBJ2-7	TRBV7-3	TRBD1	NA	TGTGCCAGCAGCTTAACTGAAGGGGGCTGGCCCTACGAGCAGTACTTC	CASSLTEGGWPYEQYF
TRBJ1-2	TRBV18	TRBD1	NA	TGTGCCAGCTCCAATCAGGGGGTTGGCTACACCTTC	CASSNQGVGYTF
TRBJ2-7	TRBV27	NA	once	TGTGCCAGCAGTTTCGGCCCTCCCGGGACCGGGAGCTACGAGCAGTACTTC	CASSFGPPGTGSYEQYF
TRBJ2-7	TRBV11-2	NA	NA	TGTGCCAGCAGCTTAGGTACAGGGAGTCCCTACGAGCAGTACTTC	CASSLGTGSPYEQYF
TRBJ2-3	TRBV10-2	NA	NA	TGCGCCAGCAGTGAGTTCCTGTCAGATACGCAGTATTTT	CASSEFLSDTQYF
TRBJ1-5	TRBV5-6	TRBD1	NA	TGTGCCAGCAGCTCTGGACAGGGGACGTCCCTGGGCAATCAGCCCCAGCATTTT	CASSSGQGTSLGNQPQHF
TRBJ2-7	TRBV6-5	TRBD1	NA	TGTGCCAGCAGTTCCGACAGGGTCTCCTACGAGCAGTACTTC	CASSSDRVSYEQYF
TRBJ2-7	TRBV5-1	TRBD1	NA	TGCGCCAGCAGCTTGCGGGGACAGGGATTAGGCGAGCAGTACTTC	CASSLRGQGLGEQYF
TRBJ2-1	TRBV4-1	NA	NA	TGCGCCAGCAGCCAAGATAGTGTGGAGTTAACCTACAATGAGCAGTTCTTC	CASSQDSVELTYNEQFF
TRBJ1-3	TRBV5-4	TRBD1	NA	TGTGCCAGCAGCTTGGGGGGACAGGACTCTGGAAACACCATATATTTT	CASSLGGQDSGNTIYF
TRBJ2-7	TRBV4-1	NA	NA	TGCGCCAGCAGCCAAGATCGGCAGGCCTCATCCTACGAGCAGTACTTC	CASSQDRQASSYEQYF
TRBJ2-7	TRBV11-2	TRBD1	NA	TGTGCCAGCAGCTACCGGGACAGGGTCTCCTACGAGCAGTACTTC	CASSYRDRVSYEQYF
TRBJ2-5	TRBV7-9	TRBD2	NA	TGTGCCAGCAGGCCTAGCGGGGGAGGTGAGACCCAGTACTTC	CASRPSGGGETQYF
TRBJ1-6	TRBV5-6	TRBD1	NA	TGTGCCAGCAGCTTCCTGACAGGGGGTAACTCACCCCTCCACTTT	CASSFLTGGNSPLHF
TRBJ1-5	TRBV7-9	TRBD1	NA	TGTGCCAGCAGCAGCGCAACAGGGGTTCAGCCCCAGCATTTT	CASSSATGVQPQHF
TRBJ2-7	TRBV5-1	NA	NA	TGCGCCAGCAGCTTGGCCGGGGGTTCCTACGAGCAGTACTTC	CASSLAGGSYEQYF
TRBJ2-7	TRBV4-1	TRBD2	NA	TGCGCCAGCAGCCAGACTAGCGGGGACTACTACGAGCAGTACTTC	CASSQTSGDYYEQYF
TRBJ2-6	TRBV5-6	TRBD1	NA	TGTGCCAGCAGCTTGGCCGGGACAGGGAGGGCTGGGGCCAACGTCCTGACTTTC	CASSLAGTGRAGANVLTF
TRBJ2-5	TRBV5-1	TRBD2	NA	TGCGCCAGCAGGACTAGCGGGGGGCGCGAGGAGACCCAGTACTTC	CASRTSGGREETQYF
TRBJ2-5	TRBV5-1	TRBD2	NA	TGCGCCAGCAGCTTGTCGGATTTTCTTTTCGCGGGGGGAAGGGAGACCCAGTACTTC	CASSLSDFLFAGGRETQYF
TRBJ1-3	TRBV27	NA	NA	TGTGCCAGCACCCCCGCCGGTTCTGGAAACACCATATATTTT	CASTPAGSGNTIYF